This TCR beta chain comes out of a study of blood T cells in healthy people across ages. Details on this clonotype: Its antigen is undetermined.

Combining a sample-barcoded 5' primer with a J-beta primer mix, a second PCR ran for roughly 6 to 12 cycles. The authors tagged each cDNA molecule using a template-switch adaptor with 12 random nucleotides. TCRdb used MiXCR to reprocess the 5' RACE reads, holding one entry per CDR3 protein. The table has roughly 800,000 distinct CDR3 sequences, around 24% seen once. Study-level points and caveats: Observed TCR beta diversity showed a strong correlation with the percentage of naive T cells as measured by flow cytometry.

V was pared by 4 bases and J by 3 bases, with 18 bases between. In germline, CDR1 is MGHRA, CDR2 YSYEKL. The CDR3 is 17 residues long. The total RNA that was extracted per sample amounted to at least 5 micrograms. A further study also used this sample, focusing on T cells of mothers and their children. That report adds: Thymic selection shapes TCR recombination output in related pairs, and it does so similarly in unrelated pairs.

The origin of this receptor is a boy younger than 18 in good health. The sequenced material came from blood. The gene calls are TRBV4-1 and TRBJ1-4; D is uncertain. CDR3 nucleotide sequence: TGCGCCAGCAGCCTGCGGCCTCGCAAAGGTGCTAATGAAAAACTGTTTTTT. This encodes CASSLRPRKGANEKLFF.